A selection of T cell receptor beta chains follows, all from one sample in a study of CD8+CD57+ T cells in acquired aplastic anemia. From the reads, TCRdb called clonotypes with MiXCR, one entry per CDR3 protein. The data hold around 170,000 distinct CDR3 sequences, with about half observed a single time. The sequenced sample consisted of sorted CD4+, CD8+, or CD8+CD57+ T cells (not recorded which) from PBMCs. These TCRs come from a human donor in good health. The CDR3 runs from the conserved cysteine through the conserved F or W. D genes are given only for firm matches. Size is stated for part of the rows, as once, few or many counts, or as a class when the clone is expanded.

D gene,clone size,J gene,V gene,CDR3 protein,CDR3 DNA
.,.,TRBJ2-1,TRBV6-1,CASSRRDAASYEQFF,TGTGCCAGCAGCCGAAGGGACGCCGCATCCTATGAGCAGTTCTTC
TRBD1,many,TRBJ2-3,TRBV24-1,CATSKTGGTDTQYF,TGTGCCACCAGCAAGACAGGGGGCACAGATACGCAGTATTTT
.,.,TRBJ2-7,TRBV13,CASSTYGGFWRKTSYEQYF,TGTGCCAGCAGCACTTATGGGGGTTTTTGGCGAAAGACCTCCTACGAGCAGTACTTC
TRBD1,many,TRBJ2-5,TRBV7-2,CASRKGTAQETQYF,TGTGCCAGCAGGAAAGGGACAGCTCAAGAGACCCAGTACTTC
.,many,TRBJ2-1,TRBV20-1,CSAYHRYNEQFF,TGCAGTGCTTATCACAGGTACAATGAGCAGTTCTTC
TRBD1,many,TRBJ2-7,TRBV5-6,CASSLGRRGLHEQYF,TGTGCCAGCAGCCTCGGGCGCAGGGGGCTCCACGAGCAGTACTTC
.,few,TRBJ1-1,TRBV30,CAWSVFMNTEAFF,TGTGCCTGGAGTGTGTTTATGAACACTGAAGCTTTCTTT
.,few,TRBJ2-1,TRBV24-1,CATSDSTQGKNEQFF,TGTGCCACCAGTGATTCAACACAGGGAAAGAATGAGCAGTTCTTC
.,.,TRBJ2-5,TRBV19,CASTGRQTGTQYF,TGTGCCAGTACCGGTAGGCAGACTGGGACCCAGTACTTC
TRBD2,few,TRBJ2-7,TRBV11-2,CASSTTSGRASYEQYF,TGTGCCAGCAGCACAACTAGCGGGAGGGCCTCCTACGAGCAGTACTTC
TRBD2,.,TRBJ2-1,TRBV20-1,CSARDLDSGRKDDEQFF,TGCAGTGCTAGAGATCTCGATAGCGGGAGAAAAGACGATGAGCAGTTCTTC
.,.,TRBJ2-1,TRBV29-1,CSVSGEFYNEQFF,TGCAGCGTTTCAGGGGAGTTCTACAATGAGCAGTTCTTC
.,many,TRBJ2-1,TRBV20-1,CSAVAESYNEQFF,TGCAGTGCTGTAGCGGAATCCTACAATGAGCAGTTCTTC
.,.,TRBJ2-5,TRBV20-1,CSASGGRETQYF,TGCAGTGCTAGTGGCGGACGGGAGACCCAGTACTTC
TRBD1,.,TRBJ1-1,TRBV7-1,CASSSLGQGSTEAFF,TGTGCCAGCAGCTCCCTAGGACAGGGGAGCACTGAAGCTTTCTTT
TRBD1,many,TRBJ2-2,TRBV5-1,CASSLGGTGSARELFF,TGCGCCAGCAGCTTGGGAGGGACAGGGTCCGCCCGGGAGCTGTTTTTT
.,many,TRBJ2-7,TRBV7-2,CASSLRQGHYEQYF,TGTGCCAGCAGCTTAAGGCAGGGCCACTACGAGCAGTACTTC
TRBD2,.,TRBJ2-5,TRBV6-1,CASRAGTSVETQYF,TGTGCCAGCAGAGCCGGGACTAGCGTAGAGACCCAGTACTTC
TRBD1,many,TRBJ2-7,TRBV5-1,CASSSGQGTYEQYF,TGCGCCAGCAGCTCTGGACAGGGAACCTACGAGCAGTACTTC
.,.,TRBJ2-3,TRBV27,CASSLSNSWSADTQYF,TGTGCCAGCAGTTTATCCAACTCCTGGTCGGCAGATACGCAGTATTTT